This TCR beta chain is drawn from a study of cytomegalovirus exposure and HLA in healthy donors. Study-level findings and limits: Cytomegalovirus-associated TCR beta chains were listed, numbering some 180. The study dropped some indistinguishable V segments, TRBV6-2 and TRBV6-3 among them. Later analysis showed TCR association rates varying by HLA locus, highest for DRB1 and lowest for HLA-C.

Note on this clone: Its matching antigen is unknown.

A multiplex PCR was run with 60 Vbeta primers and 13 Jbeta primers. Original methodology: Approximately 11 million of the about 80 million unique TCR beta chains counted in a later analysis were shared. The data were produced by immunoSEQ multiplex PCR, yet TCRdb's version contains in-frame clones alone and is incomplete. V, J and clone size derive from that table, while D and trimming were established from the DNA sequence. The sample includes about 150,000 clones, around nine tenths of them seen just once. The germline V gene encodes CDR1 MNHEY and CDR2 SMNVEV (reference sequence). The V gene end was trimmed by 5 bases and the J gene end by 8 bases; junction bases not matched to a gene: 9. There are 15 residues in the CDR3.

Sequenced input: PBMCs. This chain joins TRBV27 and TRBJ2-3; 11 positions agree with TRBD2. The sequence came from a woman between 18 and 29 years old in good health and CMV-seronegative. The CDR3 here is CASSPTSGVGGTQYF. CDR3 coding DNA: TGTGCCAGCAGTCCGACTAGCGGGGTCGGGGGTACGCAGTATTTT.